This T cell receptor beta chain was sequenced during a study of cytomegalovirus exposure and HLA in healthy donors. In the PCR, 60 Vbeta and 13 Jbeta primers were used. TCRdb's copy holds only in-frame clones and misses some; the assay was immunoSEQ multiplex PCR. Of around 90,000 clones in the sample, more than 75% were seen once. What was sequenced was PBMCs. The sequence came from a human donor in good health.

CDR3 loop: CASSTQGSGYEQYF. The CDR3 DNA reads TGTGCCAGTAGTACCCAGGGTTCTGGGTACGAGCAGTACTTC. This sequence joins TRBV19 and TRBJ2-7; maybe TRBD1 (5 bases). Germline values: CDR1 LNHDA, CDR2 SQIVND (reference sequence). V gave up 4 bases and J gave up 4 bases, with 14 bases separating them. The CDR3 length is 14 residues.